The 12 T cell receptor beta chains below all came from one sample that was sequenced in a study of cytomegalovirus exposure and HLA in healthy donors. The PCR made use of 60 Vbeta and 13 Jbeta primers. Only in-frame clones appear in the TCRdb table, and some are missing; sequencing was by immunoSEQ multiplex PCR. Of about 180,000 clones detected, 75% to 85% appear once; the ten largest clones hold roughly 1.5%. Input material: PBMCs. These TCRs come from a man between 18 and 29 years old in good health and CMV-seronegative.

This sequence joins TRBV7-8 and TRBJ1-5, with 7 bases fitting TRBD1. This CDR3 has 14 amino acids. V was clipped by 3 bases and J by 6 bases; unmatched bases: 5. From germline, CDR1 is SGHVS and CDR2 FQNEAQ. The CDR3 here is CASSLAAGGQPQHF. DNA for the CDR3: TGTGCCAGCAGCTTGGCGGCAGGGGGTCAGCCCCAGCATTTT.

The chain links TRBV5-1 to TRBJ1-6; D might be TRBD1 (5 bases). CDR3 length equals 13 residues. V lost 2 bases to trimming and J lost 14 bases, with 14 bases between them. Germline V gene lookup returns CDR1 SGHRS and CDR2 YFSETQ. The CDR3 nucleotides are TGCGCCAGCAGCTTTGGAGGGGCACCGGCCCTCCACTTT. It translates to CASSFGGAPALHF.

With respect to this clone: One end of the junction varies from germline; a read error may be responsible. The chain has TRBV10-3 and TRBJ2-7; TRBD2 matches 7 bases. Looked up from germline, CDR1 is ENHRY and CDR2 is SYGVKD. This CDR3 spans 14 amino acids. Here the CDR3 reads CAISTSGTTYVQYF. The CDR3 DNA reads TGTGCCATCAGTACTTCCGGGACTACCTACGTGCAGTACTTC.

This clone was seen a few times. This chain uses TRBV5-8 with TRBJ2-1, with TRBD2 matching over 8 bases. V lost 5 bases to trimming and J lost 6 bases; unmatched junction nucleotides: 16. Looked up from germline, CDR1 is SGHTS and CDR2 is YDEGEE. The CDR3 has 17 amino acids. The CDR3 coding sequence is TGTGCCAGCAGACTGACCCCGGTGGTGGGGACTAGCAATGAGCAGTTCTTC. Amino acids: CASRLTPVVGTSNEQFF.

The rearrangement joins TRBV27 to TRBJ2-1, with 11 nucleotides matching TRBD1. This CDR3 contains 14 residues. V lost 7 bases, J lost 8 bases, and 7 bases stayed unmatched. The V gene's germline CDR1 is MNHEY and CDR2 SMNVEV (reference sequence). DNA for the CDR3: TGTGCCAGCACCCTCGGGACAGGGGGGGATGAGCAGTTCTTC. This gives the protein CASTLGTGGDEQFF.

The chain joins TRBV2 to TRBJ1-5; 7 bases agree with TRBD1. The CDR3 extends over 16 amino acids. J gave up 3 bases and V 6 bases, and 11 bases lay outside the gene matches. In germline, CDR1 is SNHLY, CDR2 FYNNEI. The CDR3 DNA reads TGTGCCAGCAGCGACAGGGTGGACGGCTACAATCAGCCCCAGCATTTT. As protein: CASSDRVDGYNQPQHF.

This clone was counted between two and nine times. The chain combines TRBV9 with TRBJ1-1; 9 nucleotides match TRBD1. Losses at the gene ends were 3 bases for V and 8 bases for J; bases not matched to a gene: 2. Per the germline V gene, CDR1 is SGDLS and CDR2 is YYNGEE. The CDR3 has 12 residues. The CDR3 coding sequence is TGTGCCAGCAGCGCGGGACAGGGCGAAGCTTTCTTT. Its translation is CASSAGQGEAFF.

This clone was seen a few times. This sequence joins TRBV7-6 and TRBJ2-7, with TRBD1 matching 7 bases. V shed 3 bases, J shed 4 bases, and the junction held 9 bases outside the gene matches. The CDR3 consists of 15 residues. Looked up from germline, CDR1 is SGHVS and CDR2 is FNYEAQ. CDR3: CASSLTGSSRYEQYF. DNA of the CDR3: TGTGCCAGCAGCTTGACAGGGTCCTCCAGATACGAGCAGTACTTC.

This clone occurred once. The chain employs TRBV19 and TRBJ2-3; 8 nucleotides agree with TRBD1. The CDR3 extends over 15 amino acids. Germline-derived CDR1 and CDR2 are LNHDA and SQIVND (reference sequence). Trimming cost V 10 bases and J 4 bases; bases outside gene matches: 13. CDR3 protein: CATHPGQGIADTQYF. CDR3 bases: TGTGCCACCCACCCAGGACAGGGAATTGCAGATACGCAGTATTTT.

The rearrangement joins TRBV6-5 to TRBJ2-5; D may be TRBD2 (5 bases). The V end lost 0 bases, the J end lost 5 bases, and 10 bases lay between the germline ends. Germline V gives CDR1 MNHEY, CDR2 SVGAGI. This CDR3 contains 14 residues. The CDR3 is CASSYSGERETQYF. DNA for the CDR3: TGTGCCAGCAGTTACTCCGGGGAGAGGGAGACCCAGTACTTC.

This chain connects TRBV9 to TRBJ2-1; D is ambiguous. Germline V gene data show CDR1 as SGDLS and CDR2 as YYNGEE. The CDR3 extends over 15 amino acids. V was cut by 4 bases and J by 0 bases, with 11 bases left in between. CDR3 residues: CASSLAASSYNEQFF. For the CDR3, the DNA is TGTGCCAGCAGCCTTGCAGCGAGCTCCTACAATGAGCAGTTCTTC. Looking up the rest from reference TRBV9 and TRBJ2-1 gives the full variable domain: DSGVTQTPKHLITATGQRVTLRCSPRSGDLSVYWYQQSLDQGLQFLIQYYNGEERAKGNILERFSAQQFPDLHSELNLSSLELGDSALYFCASSLAASSYNEQFFGPGTRLTVL.

The CDR3 DNA is TGTGCCACTTCTAAGGGAGGAGGGACCACAGATACGCAGTATTTT. Its translation: CATSKGGGTTDTQYF. The chain employs TRBV6-1 and TRBJ2-3, with D tentatively TRBD2 (6 bases). The germline V gene has CDR1 MNHNS and CDR2 SASEGT. CDR3 size: 15 residues. With 10 bases removed from V and 2 bases from J, the gap between germline ends came to 19 bases.